The source of this T cell receptor beta chain is a study of cytomegalovirus exposure and HLA in healthy donors. The V gene end was trimmed by 2 bases and the J gene end by 8 bases; junction bases not matched to a gene: 0. The CDR3 has 12 residues. CDR1 and CDR2 (germline): MNHNS, SASEGT. PCR employed 60 Vbeta and 13 Jbeta primers. TCRdb keeps only in-frame clones here, not all; method: immunoSEQ multiplex PCR. The data contain roughly 150,000 clones, roughly 80% of them singletons. This receptor was identified in a woman in her thirties or forties in good health and CMV-seronegative. This chain connects TRBV6-1 to TRBJ1-5; 7 bases agree with TRBD1. The sequencing input was PBMCs. CDR3 nucleotides: TGTGCCAGCAGTGAACAGGGGGAGCCCCAGCATTTT. Amino acid sequence: CASSEQGEPQHF.